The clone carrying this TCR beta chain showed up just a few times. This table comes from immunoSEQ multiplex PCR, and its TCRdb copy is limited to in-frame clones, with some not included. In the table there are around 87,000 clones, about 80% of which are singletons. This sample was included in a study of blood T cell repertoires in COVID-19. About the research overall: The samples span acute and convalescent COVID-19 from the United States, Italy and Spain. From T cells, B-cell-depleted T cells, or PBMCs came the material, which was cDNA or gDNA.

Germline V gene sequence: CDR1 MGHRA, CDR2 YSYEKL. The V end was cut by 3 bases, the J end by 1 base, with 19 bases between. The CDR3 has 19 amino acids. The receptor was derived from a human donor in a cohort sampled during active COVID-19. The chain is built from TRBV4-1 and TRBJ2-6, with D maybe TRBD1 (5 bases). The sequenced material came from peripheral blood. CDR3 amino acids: CASSQLGLQDASGANVLTF. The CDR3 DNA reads TGCGCCAGCAGCCAGCTCGGTTTACAGGACGCTTCTGGGGCCAACGTCCTGACTTTC.